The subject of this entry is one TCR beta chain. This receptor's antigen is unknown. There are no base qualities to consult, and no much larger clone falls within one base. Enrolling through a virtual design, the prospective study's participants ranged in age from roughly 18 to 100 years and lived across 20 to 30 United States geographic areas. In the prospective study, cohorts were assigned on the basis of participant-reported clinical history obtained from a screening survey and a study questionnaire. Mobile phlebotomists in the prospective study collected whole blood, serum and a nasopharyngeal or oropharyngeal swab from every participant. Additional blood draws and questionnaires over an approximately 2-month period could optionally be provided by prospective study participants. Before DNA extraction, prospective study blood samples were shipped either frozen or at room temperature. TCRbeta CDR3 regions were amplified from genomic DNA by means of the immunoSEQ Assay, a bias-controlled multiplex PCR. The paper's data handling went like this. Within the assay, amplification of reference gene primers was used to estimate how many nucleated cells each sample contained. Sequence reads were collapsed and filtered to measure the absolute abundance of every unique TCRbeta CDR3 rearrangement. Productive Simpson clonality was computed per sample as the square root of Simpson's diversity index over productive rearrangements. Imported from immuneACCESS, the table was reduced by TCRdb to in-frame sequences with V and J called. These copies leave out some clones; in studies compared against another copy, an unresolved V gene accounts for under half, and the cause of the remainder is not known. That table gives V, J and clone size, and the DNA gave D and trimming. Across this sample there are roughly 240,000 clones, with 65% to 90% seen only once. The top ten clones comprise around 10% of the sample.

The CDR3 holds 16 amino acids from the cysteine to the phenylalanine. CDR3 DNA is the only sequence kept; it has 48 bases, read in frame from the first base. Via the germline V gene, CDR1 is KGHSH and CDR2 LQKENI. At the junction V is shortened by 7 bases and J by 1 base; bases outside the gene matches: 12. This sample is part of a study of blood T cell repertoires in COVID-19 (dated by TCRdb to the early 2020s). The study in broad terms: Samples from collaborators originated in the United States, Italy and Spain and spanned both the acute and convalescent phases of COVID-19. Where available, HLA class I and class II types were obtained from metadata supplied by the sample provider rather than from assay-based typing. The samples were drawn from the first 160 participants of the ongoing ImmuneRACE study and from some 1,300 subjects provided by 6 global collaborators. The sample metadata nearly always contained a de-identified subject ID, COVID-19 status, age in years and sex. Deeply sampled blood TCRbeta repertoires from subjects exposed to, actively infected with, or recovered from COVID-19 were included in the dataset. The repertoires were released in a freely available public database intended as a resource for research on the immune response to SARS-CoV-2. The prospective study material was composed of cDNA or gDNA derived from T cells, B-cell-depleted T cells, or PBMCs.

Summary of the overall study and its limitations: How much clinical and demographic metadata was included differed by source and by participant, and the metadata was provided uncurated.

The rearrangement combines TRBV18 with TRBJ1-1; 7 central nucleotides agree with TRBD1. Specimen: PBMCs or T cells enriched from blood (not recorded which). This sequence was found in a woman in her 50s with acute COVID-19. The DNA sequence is TGTGCCAGCTACGAGGCAGGGGGGCATCAGAACACTGAAGCTTTCTTT. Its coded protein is CASYEAGGHQNTEAFF.